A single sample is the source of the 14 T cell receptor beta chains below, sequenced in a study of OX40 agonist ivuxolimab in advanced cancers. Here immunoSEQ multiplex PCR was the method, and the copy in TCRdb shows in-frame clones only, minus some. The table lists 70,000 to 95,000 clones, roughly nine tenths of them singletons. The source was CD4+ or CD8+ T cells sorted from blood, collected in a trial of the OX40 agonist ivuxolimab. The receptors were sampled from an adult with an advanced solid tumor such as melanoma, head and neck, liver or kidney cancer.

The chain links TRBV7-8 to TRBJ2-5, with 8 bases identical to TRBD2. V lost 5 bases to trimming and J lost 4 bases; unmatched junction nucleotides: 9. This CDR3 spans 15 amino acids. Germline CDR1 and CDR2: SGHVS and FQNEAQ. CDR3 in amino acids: CASSGQAGVGETQYF. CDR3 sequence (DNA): TGTGCCAGCAGCGGACAAGCGGGAGTCGGAGAGACCCAGTACTTC.

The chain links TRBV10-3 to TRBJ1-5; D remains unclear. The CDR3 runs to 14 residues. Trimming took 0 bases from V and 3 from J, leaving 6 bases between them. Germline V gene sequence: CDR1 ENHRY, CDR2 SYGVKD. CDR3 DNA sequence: TGTGCCATCAGTGAGTCGCGAGTCAATCAGCCCCAGCATTTT. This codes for CAISESRVNQPQHF.

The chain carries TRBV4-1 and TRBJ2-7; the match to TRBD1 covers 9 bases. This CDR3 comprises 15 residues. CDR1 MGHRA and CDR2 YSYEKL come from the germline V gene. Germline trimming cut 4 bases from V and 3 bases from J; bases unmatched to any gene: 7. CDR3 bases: TGCGCCAGCAGCCTAATCCGGGACAGGGACTACGAGCAGTACTTC. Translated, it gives CASSLIRDRDYEQYF.

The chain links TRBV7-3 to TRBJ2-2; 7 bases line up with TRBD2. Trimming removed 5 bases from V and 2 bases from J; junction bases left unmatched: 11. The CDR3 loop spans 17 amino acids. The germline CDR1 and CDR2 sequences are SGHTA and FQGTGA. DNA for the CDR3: TGTGCCAGCAGCCCCCTCCTAAGCGGGATAAACACCGGGGAGCTGTTTTTT. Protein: CASSPLLSGINTGELFF.

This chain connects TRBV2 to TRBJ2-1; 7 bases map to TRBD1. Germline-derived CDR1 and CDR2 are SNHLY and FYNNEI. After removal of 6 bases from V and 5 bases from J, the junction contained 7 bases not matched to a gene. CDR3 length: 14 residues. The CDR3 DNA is TGTGCCAGCAGCCTGACAGGGTACGACAATGAGCAGTTCTTC. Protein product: CASSLTGYDNEQFF. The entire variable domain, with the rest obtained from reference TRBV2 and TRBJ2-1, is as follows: EPEVTQTPSHQVTQMGQEVILRCVPISNHLYFYWYRQILGQKVEFLVSFYNNEISEKSEIFDDQFSVERPDGSNFTLKIRSTKLEDSAMYFCASSLTGYDNEQFFGPGTRLTVL.

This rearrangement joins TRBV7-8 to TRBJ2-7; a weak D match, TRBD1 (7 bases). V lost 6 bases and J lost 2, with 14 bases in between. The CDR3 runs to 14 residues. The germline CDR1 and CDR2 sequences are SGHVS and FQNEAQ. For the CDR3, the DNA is TGTGCCAGCAGGAGCGGGCAGGGGGCCTACGAGCAGTACTTC. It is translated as CASRSGQGAYEQYF. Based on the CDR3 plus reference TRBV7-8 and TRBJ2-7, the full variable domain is GAGVSQSPRYKVAKRGQDVALRCDPISGHVSLFWYQQALGQGPEFLTYFQNEAQLDKSGLPSDRFFAERPEGSVSTLKIQRTQQEDSAVYLCASRSGQGAYEQYFGPGTRLTVT.

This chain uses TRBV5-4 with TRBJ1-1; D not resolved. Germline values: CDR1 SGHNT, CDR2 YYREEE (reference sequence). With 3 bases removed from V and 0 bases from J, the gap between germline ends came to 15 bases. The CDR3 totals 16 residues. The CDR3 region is CASSSGLASMNTEAFF. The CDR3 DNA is TGTGCCAGCAGCTCCGGACTTGCCTCTATGAACACTGAAGCTTTCTTT. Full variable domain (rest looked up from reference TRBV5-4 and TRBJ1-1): ETGVTQSPTHLIKTRGQQVTLRCSSQSGHNTVSWYQQALGQGPQFIFQYYREEENGRGNFPPRFSGLQFPNYSSELNVNALELDDSALYLCASSSGLASMNTEAFFGQGTRLTVV.

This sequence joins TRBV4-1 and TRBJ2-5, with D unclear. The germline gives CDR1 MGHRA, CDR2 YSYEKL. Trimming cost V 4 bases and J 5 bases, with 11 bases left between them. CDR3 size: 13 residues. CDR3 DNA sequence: TGCGCCAGCAGCCCCCCCTACTTCGAGACCCAGTACTTC. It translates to CASSPPYFETQYF.

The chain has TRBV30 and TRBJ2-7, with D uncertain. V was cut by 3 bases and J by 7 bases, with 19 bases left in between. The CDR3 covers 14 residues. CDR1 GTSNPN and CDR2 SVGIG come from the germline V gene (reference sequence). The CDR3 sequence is CAWRVSGLSKEQYF. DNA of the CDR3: TGTGCCTGGAGGGTTTCGGGCCTCAGTAAGGAGCAGTACTTC.

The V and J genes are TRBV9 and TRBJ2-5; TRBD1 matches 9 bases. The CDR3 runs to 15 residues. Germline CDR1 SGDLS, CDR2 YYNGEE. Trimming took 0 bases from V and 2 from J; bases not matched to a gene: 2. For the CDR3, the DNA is TGTGCCAGCAGCGTAGAGGGGACAGGGCAAGAGACCCAGTACTTC. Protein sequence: CASSVEGTGQETQYF. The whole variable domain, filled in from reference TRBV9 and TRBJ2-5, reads DSGVTQTPKHLITATGQRVTLRCSPRSGDLSVYWYQQSLDQGLQFLIQYYNGEERAKGNILERFSAQQFPDLHSELNLSSLELGDSALYFCASSVEGTGQETQYFGPGTRLLVL.

The CDR3 DNA sequence: TGTGCCAGCAGCCTCAACCCATCCCTGGGTGAGCAGTTCTTC. Its protein product is CASSLNPSLGEQFF. The chain recombines TRBV7-9 with TRBJ2-1; no clear D. This CDR3 contains 14 residues. The V end lost 5 bases, the J end lost 9 bases, and 17 bases lay between the germline ends. Germline loops: CDR1 SEHNR, CDR2 FQNEAQ (reference sequence).

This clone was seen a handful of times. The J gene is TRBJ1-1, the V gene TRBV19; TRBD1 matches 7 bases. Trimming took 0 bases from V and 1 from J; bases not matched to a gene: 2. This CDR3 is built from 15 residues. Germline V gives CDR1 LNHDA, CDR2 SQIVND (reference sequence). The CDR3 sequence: CASSIETGANTEAFF. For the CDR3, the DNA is TGTGCCAGTAGTATAGAAACAGGGGCGAACACTGAAGCTTTCTTT.

CDR3 sequence (DNA): TGCGCCAGCGAGATACAGGGTATGGCCAAAAACATTCAGTACTTC. Translating it yields CASEIQGMAKNIQYF. The J gene is TRBJ2-4, the V gene TRBV23-1; tentative D call: TRBD1 (6 bases). TRBV23-1 is an ORF, with its function uncertain. V shed 8 bases and J shed 1 base, with 15 bases lying between them. This CDR3 is 15 amino acids long.

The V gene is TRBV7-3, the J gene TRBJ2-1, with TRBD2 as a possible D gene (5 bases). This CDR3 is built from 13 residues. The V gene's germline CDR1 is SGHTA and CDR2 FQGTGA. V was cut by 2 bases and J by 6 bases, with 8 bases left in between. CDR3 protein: CASSLGSGNEQFF. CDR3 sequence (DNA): TGTGCCAGCAGCTTAGGGAGTGGCAATGAGCAGTTCTTC. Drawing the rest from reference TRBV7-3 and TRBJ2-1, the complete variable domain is GAGVSQTPSNKVTEKGKYVELRCDPISGHTALYWYRQSLGQGPEFLIYFQGTGAADDSGLPNDRFFAVRPEGSVSTLKIQRTERGDSAVYLCASSLGSGNEQFFGPGTRLTVL.